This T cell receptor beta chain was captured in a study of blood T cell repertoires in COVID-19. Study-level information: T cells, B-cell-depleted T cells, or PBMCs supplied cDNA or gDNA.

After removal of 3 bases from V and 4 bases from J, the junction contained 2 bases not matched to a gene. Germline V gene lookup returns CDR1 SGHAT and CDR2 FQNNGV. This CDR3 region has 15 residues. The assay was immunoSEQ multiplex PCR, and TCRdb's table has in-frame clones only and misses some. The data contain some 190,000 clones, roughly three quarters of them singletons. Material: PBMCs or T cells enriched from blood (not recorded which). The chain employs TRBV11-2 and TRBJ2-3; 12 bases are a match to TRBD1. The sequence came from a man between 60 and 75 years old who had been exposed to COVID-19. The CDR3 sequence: CASSLGQGAPDTQYF. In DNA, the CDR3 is TGTGCCAGCAGCTTGGGACAGGGGGCTCCAGATACGCAGTATTTT.